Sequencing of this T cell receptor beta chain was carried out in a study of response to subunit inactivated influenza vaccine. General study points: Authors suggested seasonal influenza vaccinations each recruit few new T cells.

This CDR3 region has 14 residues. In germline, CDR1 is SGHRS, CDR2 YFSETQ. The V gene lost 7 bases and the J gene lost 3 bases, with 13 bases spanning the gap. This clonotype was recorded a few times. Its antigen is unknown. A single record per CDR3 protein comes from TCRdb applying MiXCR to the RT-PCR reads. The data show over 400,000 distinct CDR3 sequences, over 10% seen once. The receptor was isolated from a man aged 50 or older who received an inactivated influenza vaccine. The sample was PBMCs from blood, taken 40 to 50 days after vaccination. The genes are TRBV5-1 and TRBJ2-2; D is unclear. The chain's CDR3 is CASAVSTDTGELFF. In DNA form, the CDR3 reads TGCGCCAGCGCAGTTTCGACGGACACCGGGGAGCTGTTTTTT.